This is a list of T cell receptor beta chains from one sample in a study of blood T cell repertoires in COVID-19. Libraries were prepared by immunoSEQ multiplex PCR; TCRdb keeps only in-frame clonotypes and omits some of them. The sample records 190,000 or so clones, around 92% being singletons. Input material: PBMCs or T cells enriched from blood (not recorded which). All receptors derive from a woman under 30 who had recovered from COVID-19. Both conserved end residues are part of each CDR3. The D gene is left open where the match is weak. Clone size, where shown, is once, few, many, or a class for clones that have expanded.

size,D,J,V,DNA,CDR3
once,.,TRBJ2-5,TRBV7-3,TGTGCCAGCAGCTCAGGGGTCGGGGAGACCCAGTACTTC,CASSSGVGETQYF
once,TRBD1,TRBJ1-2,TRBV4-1,TGCGCCAGCAGCCAAGATCCACAGGGGAACTATGGCTACACCTTC,CASSQDPQGNYGYTF
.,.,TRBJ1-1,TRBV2,TGTGCCAGCAGTGAAGCCTACACAGCCCGAACTGAAGCTTTCTTT,CASSEAYTARTEAFF
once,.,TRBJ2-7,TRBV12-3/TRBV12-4,TGTGCCAGCAGTTGGACAGCCTACGAGCAGTACTTC,CASSWTAYEQYF
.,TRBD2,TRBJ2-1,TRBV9,TGTGCCAGCAGCGAGGGACTAGCCGGCACCTACAATGAGCAGTTCTTC,CASSEGLAGTYNEQFF
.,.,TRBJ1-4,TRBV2,TGTGCCAGCAGTGAAGAGTCAGGGGTAGCTAACGAAAAACTGTTTTTT,CASSEESGVANEKLFF
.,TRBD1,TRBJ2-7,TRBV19,TGTGCCAGTAGTAAGGGGGCAGGCTACGAGCAGTACTTC,CASSKGAGYEQYF
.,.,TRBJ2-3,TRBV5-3,TGTGCCCCTCTGCGGGGAACAGATACGCAGTATTTT,CAPLRGTDTQYF
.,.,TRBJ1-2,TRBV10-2,TGCGCCAGCAGTGAGTCGAGGGCAGGCCCGCCCTATGGCTACACCTTC,CASSESRAGPPYGYTF
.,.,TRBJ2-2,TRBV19,TGTGCCAGTAGTATAAGTAGGGCAGGGTCGAGCACCGGGGAGCTGTTTTTT,CASSISRAGSSTGELFF
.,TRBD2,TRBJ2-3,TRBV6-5,TGTGCCAGCAGGGACTATAGCGGGGGGACAGATACGCAGTATTTT,CASRDYSGGTDTQYF
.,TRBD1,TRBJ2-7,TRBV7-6,TGTGCCAGCAGCTTATTGGGACAGGGGAGATACGAGCAGTACTTC,CASSLLGQGRYEQYF
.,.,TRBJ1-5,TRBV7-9,TGTGCCAGCAGCTTTTCAGGGGCCCCTCATGAGCCCCAGCATTTT,CASSFSGAPHEPQHF
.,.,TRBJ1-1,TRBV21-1,TGTGCCAGCAGCCCCCGGGACACCTATTTGAACACTGAAGCTTTCTTT,CASSPRDTYLNTEAFF
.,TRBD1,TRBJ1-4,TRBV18,TGTGCCAGCTCACCCAGGACAGGATCGAATGAAAAACTGTTTTTT,CASSPRTGSNEKLFF
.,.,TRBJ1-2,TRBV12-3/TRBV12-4,TGTGCCAGCAGTTTCAGACTCTATGGCTACACCTTC,CASSFRLYGYTF
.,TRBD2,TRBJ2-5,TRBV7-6,TGTGCCAGCGGCCCCCCGGGACTAGCGGGGCAGACCCAGTACTTC,CASGPPGLAGQTQYF
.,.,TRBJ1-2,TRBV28,TGTGCCAGCAGTTTCGGCAGGGCCACGTTCGGAGGCTACACCTTC,CASSFGRATFGGYTF
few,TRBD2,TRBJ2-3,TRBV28,TGTGCCAGCAGCCGTAGCGGGGGGTTGGGAACTAGCACAGATACGCAGTATTTT,CASSRSGGLGTSTDTQYF
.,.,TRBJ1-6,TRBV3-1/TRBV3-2,TGTGCCAGCAGGTCACACGAGGGACAAAATAATTCACCCCTCCACTTT,CASRSHEGQNNSPLHF
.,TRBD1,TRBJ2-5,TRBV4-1,TGCGCCAGCAGCCAAGCTCCGGACAGGCTCCAAGAGACCCAGTACTTC,CASSQAPDRLQETQYF
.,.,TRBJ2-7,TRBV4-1,TGCGCCAGCAGCCTAGAAGACAGGAACTACGAGCAGTACTTC,CASSLEDRNYEQYF
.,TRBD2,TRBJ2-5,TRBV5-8,TGTGCCAGCAGCCCCCCCGGGACTAGCGCACAAGAGACCCAGTACTTC,CASSPPGTSAQETQYF
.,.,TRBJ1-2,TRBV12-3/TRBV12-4,TGTGCCAGCAGTCCTCCCCCCTGGACAGGCTACACCTTC,CASSPPPWTGYTF
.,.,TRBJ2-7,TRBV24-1,TGTGCCACCAGTGATAACTTCGGCGAGCAGTACTTC,CATSDNFGEQYF
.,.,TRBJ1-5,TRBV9,TGTGCCAGCAGCCTTAATCAGCCCCAGCATTTT,CASSLNQPQHF
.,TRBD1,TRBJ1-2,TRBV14,TGTGCCAGCAGCCTCGGGAGGGGGCAGGGCTACACCTTC,CASSLGRGQGYTF
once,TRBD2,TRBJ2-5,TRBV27,TGTGCCAGCAGTTTCCAGAGCGGGACGACCCAGTACTTC,CASSFQSGTTQYF
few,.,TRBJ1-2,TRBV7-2,TGTGCCAGCAGCTCCCAGGCACCTCGCGCGGGCTACACCTTC,CASSSQAPRAGYTF